The clone carrying this TCR beta chain has a handful of counts. What it recognizes is unknown. This sample was included in a study of vaccination and CD4 T cells after COVID-19. Background on the study: Overlapping peptides of the spike proteins of SARS-CoV-2, HCoV-NL63, HCoV-OC43 and HCoV-229E were used for cell stimulation. Study-wide results and limits: Early post-infection timepoints were missing, and relatively few convalescent patients were studied. Spike mono-reactive clones accounted for 304 of the 307 vaccine-specific clones found in convalescent patients.

Noted treatment: approximately nine-day PBMC culture with coronavirus spike peptide pools or control peptides (ViraFEST assay). Germline values: CDR1 SGHTA, CDR2 FQGTGA. The CDR3 consists of 16 residues. V lost 6 bases, J lost 1 base, and 17 bases lay in between. Once obtained from cultured CD4+ T cells, the DNA was sequenced using the Oncomine TCR Beta short-read assay. TCRdb re-called the PCR reads with MiXCR, one entry per CDR3 protein. The repertoire holds about 25,000 distinct CDR3 sequences, with more than 40% as singletons. The chain recombines TRBV7-3 with TRBJ2-3; the D is unclear. The source of this sequence is a human donor who had recovered from COVID-19. The sequenced sample consisted of CD4+ T cells from blood, cultured in vitro. CDR3 loop: CASSPSQARRTDTQYF. CDR3 nucleotide sequence: TGTGCCAGCAGTCCTTCTCAGGCTCGACGCACAGATACGCAGTATTTT.